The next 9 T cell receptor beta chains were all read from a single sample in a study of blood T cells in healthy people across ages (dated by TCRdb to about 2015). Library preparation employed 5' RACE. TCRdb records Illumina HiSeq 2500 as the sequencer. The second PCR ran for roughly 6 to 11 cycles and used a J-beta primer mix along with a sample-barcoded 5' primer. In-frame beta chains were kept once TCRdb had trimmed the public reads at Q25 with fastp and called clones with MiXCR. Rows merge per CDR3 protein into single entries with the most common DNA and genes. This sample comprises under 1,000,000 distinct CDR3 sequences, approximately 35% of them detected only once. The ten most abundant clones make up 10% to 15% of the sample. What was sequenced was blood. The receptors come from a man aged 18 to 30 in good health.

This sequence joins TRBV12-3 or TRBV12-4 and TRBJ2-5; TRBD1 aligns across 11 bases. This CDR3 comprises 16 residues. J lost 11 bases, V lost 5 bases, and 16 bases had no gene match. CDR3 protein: CASSEWDRGYVNEQYF. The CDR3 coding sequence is TGTGCCAGCAGTGAATGGGACAGGGGGTACGTTAATGAGCAGTACTTC.

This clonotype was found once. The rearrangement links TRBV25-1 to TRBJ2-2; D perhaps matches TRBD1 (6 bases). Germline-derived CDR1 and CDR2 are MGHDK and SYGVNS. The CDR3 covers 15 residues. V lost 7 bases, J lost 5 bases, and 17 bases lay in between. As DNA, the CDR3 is TGTGCCAGCACCAAGGGTTGGGGGCGTACCGGGGAGCTGTTTTTT. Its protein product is CASTKGWGRTGELFF. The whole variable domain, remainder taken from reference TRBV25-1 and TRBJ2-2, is EADIYQTPRYLVIGTGKKITLECSQTMGHDKMYWYQQDPGMELHLIHYSYGVNSTEKGDLSSESTVSRIRTEHFPLTLESARPSHTSQYLCASTKGWGRTGELFFGEGSRLTVL.

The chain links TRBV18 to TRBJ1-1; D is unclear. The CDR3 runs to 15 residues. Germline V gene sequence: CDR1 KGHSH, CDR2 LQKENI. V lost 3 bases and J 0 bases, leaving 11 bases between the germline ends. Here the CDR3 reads CASSPGRNMNTEAFF. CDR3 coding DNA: TGTGCCAGCTCACCGGGCCGAAACATGAACACTGAAGCTTTCTTT.

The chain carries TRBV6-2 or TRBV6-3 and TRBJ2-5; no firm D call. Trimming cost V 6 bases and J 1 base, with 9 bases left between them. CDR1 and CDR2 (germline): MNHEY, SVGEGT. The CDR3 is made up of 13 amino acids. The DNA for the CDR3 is TGTGCCAGCAGGATGATCCTCCAAGAGACCCAGTACTTC. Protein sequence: CASRMILQETQYF.

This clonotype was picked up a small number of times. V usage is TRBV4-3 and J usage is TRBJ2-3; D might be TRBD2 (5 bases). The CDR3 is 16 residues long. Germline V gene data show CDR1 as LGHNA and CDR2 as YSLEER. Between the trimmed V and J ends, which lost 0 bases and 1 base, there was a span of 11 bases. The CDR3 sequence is CASSQDFRGGTDTQYF. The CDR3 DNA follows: TGCGCCAGCAGCCAAGATTTCCGGGGAGGCACAGATACGCAGTATTTT.

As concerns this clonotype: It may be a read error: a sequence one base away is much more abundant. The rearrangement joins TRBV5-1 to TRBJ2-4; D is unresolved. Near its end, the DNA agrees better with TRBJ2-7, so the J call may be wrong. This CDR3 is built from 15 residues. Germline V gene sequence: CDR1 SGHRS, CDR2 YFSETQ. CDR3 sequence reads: CASSLVPLPAYEQYF. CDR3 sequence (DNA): TGCGCCAGCAGCTTGGTTCCATTGCCGGCCTACGAGCAGTACTTC.

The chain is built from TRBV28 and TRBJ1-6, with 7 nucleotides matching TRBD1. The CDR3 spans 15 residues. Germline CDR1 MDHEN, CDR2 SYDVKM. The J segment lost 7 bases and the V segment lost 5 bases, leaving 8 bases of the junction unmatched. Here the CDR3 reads CASSPPGTANSPLHF. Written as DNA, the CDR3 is TGTGCCAGCAGTCCCCCCGGGACAGCGAATTCACCCCTCCACTTT.

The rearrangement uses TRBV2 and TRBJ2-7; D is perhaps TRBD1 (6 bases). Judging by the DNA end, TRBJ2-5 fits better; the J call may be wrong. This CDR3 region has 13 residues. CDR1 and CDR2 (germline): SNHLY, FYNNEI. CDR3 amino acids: CASSARRGETQYF. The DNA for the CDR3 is TGTGCCAGCAGTGCCCGCAGGGGAGAGACCCAGTACTTC.

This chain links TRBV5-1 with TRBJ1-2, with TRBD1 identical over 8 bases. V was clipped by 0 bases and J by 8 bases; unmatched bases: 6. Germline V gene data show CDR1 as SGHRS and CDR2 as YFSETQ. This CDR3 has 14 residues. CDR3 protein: CASSLDRGLDGYTF. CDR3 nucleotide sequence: TGCGCCAGCAGCTTGGACAGGGGGTTAGACGGCTACACCTTC.